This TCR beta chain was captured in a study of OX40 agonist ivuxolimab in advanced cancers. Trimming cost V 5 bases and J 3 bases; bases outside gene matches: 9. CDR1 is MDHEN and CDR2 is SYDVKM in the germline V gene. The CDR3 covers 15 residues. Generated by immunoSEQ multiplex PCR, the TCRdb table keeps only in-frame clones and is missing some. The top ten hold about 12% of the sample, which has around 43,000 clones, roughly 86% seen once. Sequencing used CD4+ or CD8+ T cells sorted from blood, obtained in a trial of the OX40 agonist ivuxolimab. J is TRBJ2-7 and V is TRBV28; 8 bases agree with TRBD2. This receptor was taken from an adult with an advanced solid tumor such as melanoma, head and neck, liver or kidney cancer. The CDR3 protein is CASSPQPAGVYEQYF. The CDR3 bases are TGTGCCAGCAGTCCGCAGCCAGCGGGGGTCTACGAGCAGTACTTC. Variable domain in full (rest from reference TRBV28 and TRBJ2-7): DVKVTQSSRYLVKRTGEKVFLECVQDMDHENMFWYRQDPGLGLRLIYFSYDVKMKEKGDIPEGYSVSREKKERFSLILESASTNQTSMYLCASSPQPAGVYEQYFGPGTRLTVT.